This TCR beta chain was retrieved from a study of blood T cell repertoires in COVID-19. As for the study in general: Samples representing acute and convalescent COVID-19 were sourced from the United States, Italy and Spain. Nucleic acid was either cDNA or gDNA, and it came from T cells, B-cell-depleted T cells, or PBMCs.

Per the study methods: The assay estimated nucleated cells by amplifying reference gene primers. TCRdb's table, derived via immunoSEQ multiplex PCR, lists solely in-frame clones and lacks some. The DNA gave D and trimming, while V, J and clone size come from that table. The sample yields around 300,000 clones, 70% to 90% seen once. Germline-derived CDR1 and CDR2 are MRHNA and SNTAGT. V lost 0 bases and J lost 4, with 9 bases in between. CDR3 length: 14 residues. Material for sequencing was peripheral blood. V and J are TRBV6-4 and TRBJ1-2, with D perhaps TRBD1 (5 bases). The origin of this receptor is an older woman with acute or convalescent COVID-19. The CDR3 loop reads CASSDSRGTYGYTF. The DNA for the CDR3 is TGTGCCAGCAGTGACTCTCGGGGGACCTATGGCTACACCTTC.